The subject of this entry is one T cell receptor beta chain. The antigen remains unidentified. The CDR3 length is 11 residues. The V gene lost 6 bases and the J gene lost 8 bases, with 10 bases spanning the gap. Per germline, CDR1 MDHEN and CDR2 SYDVKM. Only in-frame clones appear in the TCRdb table, and some are missing; sequencing was by immunoSEQ multiplex PCR. The data hold about 89,000 clones, with 88% observed a single time. During the collection period, no donor immune events like infections were recorded. The source of the sample is a study of identifying expanded T cells in peripheral blood. Study observations and caveats: About 1.2 clones differed between technical replicates, versus approximately 16 and 19 over time.

Material for sequencing was blood. This receptor was taken from a person between 18 and 75 years old in good health. This chain uses TRBV28 with TRBJ1-2; the D is unclear. The CDR3 spells CASSQFRGYTF. The CDR3 coding sequence is TGTGCCAGCAGCCAGTTCCGGGGCTACACCTTC.